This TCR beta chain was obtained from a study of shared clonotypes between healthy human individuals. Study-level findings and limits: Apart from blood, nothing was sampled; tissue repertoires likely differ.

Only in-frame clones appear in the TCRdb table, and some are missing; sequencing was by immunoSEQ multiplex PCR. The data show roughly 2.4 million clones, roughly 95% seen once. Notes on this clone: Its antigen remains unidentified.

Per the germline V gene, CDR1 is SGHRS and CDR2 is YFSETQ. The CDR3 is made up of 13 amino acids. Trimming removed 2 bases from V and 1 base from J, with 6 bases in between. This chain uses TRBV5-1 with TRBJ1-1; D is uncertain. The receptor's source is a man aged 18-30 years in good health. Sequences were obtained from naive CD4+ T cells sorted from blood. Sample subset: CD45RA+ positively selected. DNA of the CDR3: TGCGCCAGCAGCTTTAGGACGAACACTGAAGCTTTCTTT. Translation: CASSFRTNTEAFF.